This T cell receptor beta chain was retrieved from a study of cytomegalovirus exposure and HLA in healthy donors. Study-wide results and limits: Sequencing depth roughly uniform across donors was assumed in presence/absence analyses. The likely explanation for a cluster of highly shared sequence variants was sequencing artifact. The study listed under 200 cytomegalovirus-associated TCR beta chains.

V was pared by 7 bases and J by 0 bases, with 16 bases between. The V gene's germline CDR1 is SGHRS and CDR2 YFSETQ. The length of the CDR3 is 15 residues. As concerns this clone: What it recognizes is unknown.

PCR involved 60 Vbeta and 13 Jbeta primers. The protocol was immunoSEQ multiplex PCR, while the TCRdb copy is restricted to in-frame clones and leaves out a portion. The table has some 140,000 clones, more than 70% seen once. This receptor was obtained from a male donor in good health and CMV-seropositive. Sequencing input: PBMCs. The chain has TRBV5-1 and TRBJ1-1; perhaps TRBD1 as D (5 bases). In nucleotides, the CDR3 is TGCGCCAGCGGGGAGGGCTGGGGGATGAACACTGAAGCTTTCTTT. Its translation: CASGEGWGMNTEAFF.